Reported below is one TCR beta chain. Time point given: new active TB diagnosis, blood taken before or within 7 days of starting treatment. Assay used: immunoSEQ multiplex PCR; TCRdb lists only in-frame clones, some missing. The sample lists tens of thousands of clones, around 92% occurring once. CDR1 is SGHRS and CDR2 is YFSETQ in the germline V gene. CDR3 size: 14 residues. Germline trimming cut 4 bases from V and 6 bases from J; bases unmatched to any gene: 6. The sample belongs to a study of T cells in tuberculosis. Sequenced here: PBMCs, sampled at tuberculosis diagnosis. The chain recombines TRBV5-1 with TRBJ1-1; 10 bases match TRBD1. This receptor was taken from an adult with tuberculosis. Some clones in this sample may be carry-over from other donors' samples. In DNA form, the CDR3 reads TGCGCCAGCAGCCCCGCCGGGACAGGGGCTGAAGCTTTCTTT. Protein: CASSPAGTGAEAFF.